A selection of T cell receptor beta chains follows, all from one sample in a study of blood T cells in healthy people across ages. TCRdb re-called the 5' RACE reads through MiXCR, storing one row per CDR3 protein. The sample contains about 2 million distinct CDR3 sequences, about 50% of which appear only once. The sample taken for sequencing was blood. These receptors came from a woman in her forties in good health. CDR3s include the opening cysteine and the closing phenylalanine or tryptophan. D genes are given only for firm matches. Clone size is stated in some rows and not others, as once, few, many or a class when expanded.

cdr3_aa cdr3_nt v_call clone_size d_call cdr3_length j_call
CASSLALRGDSVQETQYF TGTGCCAGCAGCTTAGCGCTGAGAGGGGACAGTGTCCAAGAGACCCAGTACTTC TRBV7-2 - TRBD1 18 TRBJ2-5
CTGSLRVITGINYGYTF TGTACCGGCAGCTTACGCGTAATAACAGGGATCAACTATGGCTACACCTTC TRBV7-2 once - 17 TRBJ1-2
CASSLLRGGVPDTQYF TGTGCCAGCAGCCTCTTGCGGGGGGGCGTCCCAGATACGCAGTATTTT TRBV6-5 few TRBD2 16 TRBJ2-3
CASCGGMGNIQYF TGTGCCAGCTGTGGGGGTATGGGAAACATTCAGTACTTC TRBV11-2 - - 13 TRBJ2-4
CASRTRVCTEAFF TGTGCCAGCAGGACGCGGGTGTGCACTGAAGCTTTCTTT TRBV6-5 - - 13 TRBJ1-1
CATSGATGSSGANVLTF TGTGCCACCAGCGGGGCGACAGGGTCTTCTGGGGCCAACGTCCTGACTTTC TRBV15 few TRBD1 17 TRBJ2-6
CSARQGPNEQYF TGCAGTGCTAGGCAGGGCCCCAATGAGCAGTACTTC TRBV20-1 - - 12 TRBJ2-7
CASSLGLVAEYNEQFF TGCGCCAGCAGCTTGGGGCTAGTAGCTGAATACAATGAGCAGTTCTTC TRBV5-1 - - 16 TRBJ2-1
CASSFPSLGTGRGIYSYTF TGTGCCAGCAGTTTCCCCTCGCTCGGAACAGGGCGAGGGATCTATAGCTACACCTTC TRBV28 once - 19 TRBJ1-2
CASSLSGSRGGWETQYF TGTGCCAGCAGTTTATCCGGAAGTAGGGGGGGCTGGGAGACCCAGTACTTC TRBV27 few - 17 TRBJ2-5
CSAYLTGRNLRNDQFF TGCAGTGCGTATCTGACAGGGCGGAACCTACGGAATGACCAGTTCTTC TRBV20-1 - TRBD1 16 TRBJ2-1
CASSPNRDRNEKLFF TGTGCCAGCAGCCCAAACCGAGACAGAAATGAAAAACTGTTTTTT TRBV7-2 - - 15 TRBJ1-4
CASSLAGGLAYNEQFF TGTGCCAGCAGCTTGGCCGGGGGGCTTGCCTACAATGAGCAGTTCTTC TRBV5-5 - - 16 TRBJ2-1
CASSVVKRGIYEQYF TGTGCCAGCAGTGTGGTTAAGCGGGGAATCTACGAGCAGTACTTC TRBV6-1 - TRBD2 15 TRBJ2-7
CASNRGDLYNEQFF TGCGCCAGCAACAGGGGGGATCTATACAATGAGCAGTTCTTC TRBV5-1 - TRBD1 14 TRBJ2-1
CARGGDTQYF TGTGCCAGGGGTGGCGATACGCAGTATTTT TRBV2 - - 10 TRBJ2-3
CASSLSDGAPLYGYTF TGTGCCAGCAGTTTGTCGGACGGGGCCCCTCTCTATGGCTACACCTTC TRBV27 few - 16 TRBJ1-2
CASSLLGQGAIGYTF TGTGCCAGCAGTTTACTAGGACAGGGGGCGATCGGCTACACCTTC TRBV28 - TRBD1 15 TRBJ1-2
CASSNPGQGVYEQYF TGCGCCAGCAGCAATCCGGGACAGGGGGTTTACGAGCAGTACTTC TRBV4-1 - TRBD1 15 TRBJ2-7
CATSRDRRDTDTQYF TGTGCCACCAGCAGAGATCGGAGGGACACAGATACGCAGTATTTT TRBV15 once - 15 TRBJ2-3
CASSLGPSTNYGYTF TGTGCCAGCAGTTTAGGCCCTTCTACTAACTATGGCTACACCTTC TRBV12-3/TRBV12-4 few - 15 TRBJ1-2
CSVAGGVQNIQYF TGCAGCGTCGCAGGGGGCGTACAAAACATTCAGTACTTC TRBV29-1 few TRBD1 13 TRBJ2-4
CASSLRPRGYNSPLHF TGTGCCAGCAGCCTTAGGCCGAGAGGATATAATTCACCCCTCCACTTT TRBV27 - - 16 TRBJ1-6
CASSLAEGARDIQYF TGTGCCAGCAGCTTAGCGGAGGGGGCGCGGGACATTCAGTACTTC TRBV7-2 - - 15 TRBJ2-4
CASSLEGFGNNEQFF TGTGCCAGCAGCTTAGAGGGGTTTGGTAACAATGAGCAGTTCTTC TRBV7-2 - - 15 TRBJ2-1
CASSPGTSGGTPNTGELFF TGTGCCAGCAGTCCTGGGACTAGCGGGGGCACCCCGAACACCGGGGAGCTGTTTTTT TRBV27 - TRBD2 19 TRBJ2-2
CASSVGGGVVEQFF TGTGCCAGCAGCGTAGGAGGGGGGGTCGTTGAGCAGTTCTTC TRBV9 few - 14 TRBJ2-1
CASSYASTGLHGYTF TGTGCCAGCAGTTACGCCTCTACAGGGCTCCATGGCTACACCTTC TRBV6-5 - - 15 TRBJ1-2
CASSLSSTQYF TGTGCCAGCAGTTTATCCAGTACGCAGTATTTT TRBV6-2/TRBV6-3 - - 11 TRBJ2-3
CASSFFTGRVDTQYF TGTGCCAGCAGTTTTTTTACAGGGAGGGTAGATACGCAGTATTTT TRBV28 few - 15 TRBJ2-3
CASSFLGQGNTGELFF TGCGCCAGCAGCTTCCTGGGACAGGGGAACACCGGGGAGCTGTTTTTT TRBV5-1 once TRBD1 16 TRBJ2-2